These 31 T cell receptor beta chains share one sample of origin, sequenced in a study of T cells in tuberculosis (dated by TCRdb to 2017 to 2018). To prepare the library, the immunoSEQ multiplex PCR assay was applied. TCRdb re-hosts the immuneACCESS table, in-frame sequences only. Its copies lack some clones; in the studies checked, an unresolved V gene accounts for under half of them, and the cause for the rest is not known. A total of 30,000 to 35,000 clones appear in this sample, about nine tenths of them only once. The biggest ten clones account for 2% to 2.5% of the sample. The sample taken for sequencing was PBMCs. These receptors all come from a donor between 5 and 29 years old with latent tuberculosis or without tuberculosis infection.

The genes are TRBV5-1 and TRBJ2-7; 8 bases align to TRBD1. Germline CDR1 SGHRS, CDR2 YFSETQ. The V segment lost 1 base and the J segment 3 bases; nucleotides outside the gene matches: 9. This CDR3 comprises 16 residues. The CDR3 DNA follows: TGCGCCAGCAGCTTGACCCCGGGACAGGACCTCTACGAGCAGTACTTC. It encodes CASSLTPGQDLYEQYF. Supplemented by reference TRBV5-1 and TRBJ2-7, the full variable domain reads KAGVTQTPRYLIKTRGQQVTLSCSPISGHRSVSWYQQTPGQGLQFLFEYFSETQRNKGNFPGRFSGRQFSNSRSEMNVSTLELGDSALYLCASSLTPGQDLYEQYFGPGTRLTVT.

This rearrangement joins TRBV28 to TRBJ1-2, with D possibly being TRBD1 (6 bases). V was cut by 5 bases and J by 6 bases, with 16 bases left in between. Germline assignment: CDR1 MDHEN and CDR2 SYDVKM. The CDR3 totals 14 residues. This chain's CDR3 is CASSLPNRENGYTF. Written as DNA, the CDR3 is TGTGCCAGCAGTCTACCGAACAGGGAAAATGGCTACACCTTC.

The CDR3 sequence: CASSRPSETQYF. The CDR3 bases are TGTGCCAGCAGTCGTCCTAGTGAGACCCAGTACTTC. The rearrangement joins TRBV6-5 to TRBJ2-5; D is unclear. The ends were cut back, 5 bases at V and 5 bases at J, with 9 bases in the middle. This CDR3 region has 12 residues. The germline CDR1 and CDR2 sequences are MNHEY and SVGAGI.

The gene calls are TRBV4-3 and TRBJ2-3, with 8 bases that match TRBD2. The CDR3 length is 18 residues. The V segment lost 1 base and the J segment 1 base; nucleotides outside the gene matches: 10. CDR1 and CDR2 from the germline V gene are LGHNA and YSLEER. The DNA of the CDR3 is TGCGCCAGCAGCCAAGGGCGCGGGAGGCGAGTGGGCACAGATACGCAGTATTTT. This encodes CASSQGRGRRVGTDTQYF.

The chain couples TRBV18 to TRBJ2-2, with D possibly being TRBD2 (6 bases). The CDR3 is 15 residues long. Germline V CDR1 and CDR2: KGHSH, LQKENI. Trimming pared 3 bases from V and 5 bases from J, leaving 13 bases between. As DNA, the CDR3 is TGTGCCAGCTCACCGCCGGGAGTAAGGACCGGGGAGCTGTTTTTT. It is translated as CASSPPGVRTGELFF.

The chain combines TRBV9 with TRBJ2-7, with D uncertain. Trimming cost V 4 bases and J 4 bases, with 18 bases left between them. This CDR3 has 15 residues. Germline V lookup: CDR1 SGDLS, CDR2 YYNGEE. CDR3 sequence (DNA): TGTGCCAGCAGCTCAAGCCCCGTTCGTAAATACGAGCAGTACTTC. As protein: CASSSSPVRKYEQYF.

The chain joins TRBV20-1 to TRBJ2-5; D ambiguous. From germline, CDR1 is DFQATT and CDR2 SNEGSKA (reference sequence). The V gene lost 5 bases and the J gene lost 5 bases, with 9 bases spanning the gap. The CDR3 consists of 11 residues. DNA for the CDR3: TGCAGTGCTTCCTCCGGGGAGACCCAGTACTTC. Translated, it gives CSASSGETQYF.

V is TRBV7-3 and J is TRBJ2-5; 7 bases are a match to TRBD1. This CDR3 comprises 15 residues. V lost 1 base and J lost 3; bases outside the gene matches: 5. CDR1 is SGHTA and CDR2 is FQGTGA in the germline V gene. This chain's CDR3 is CASSLNSGQEETQYF. The CDR3 nucleotides read TGTGCCAGCAGCTTAAACTCTGGACAGGAAGAGACCCAGTACTTC. Based on the CDR3 plus reference TRBV7-3 and TRBJ2-5, the full variable domain is GAGVSQTPSNKVTEKGKYVELRCDPISGHTALYWYRQSLGQGPEFLIYFQGTGAADDSGLPNDRFFAVRPEGSVSTLKIQRTERGDSAVYLCASSLNSGQEETQYFGPGTRLLVL.

The chain is built from TRBV4-1 and TRBJ1-2; 8 bases are a match to TRBD1. The CDR3 consists of 15 residues. Germline V gives CDR1 MGHRA, CDR2 YSYEKL. V shed 6 bases and J 4 bases; nucleotides not matched to a gene: 10. CDR3 region: CASRAPGQAIYGYTF. Written as DNA, the CDR3 is TGCGCCAGCAGGGCCCCGGGACAGGCAATCTATGGCTACACCTTC.

The gene calls are TRBV7-2 and TRBJ1-3, with 7 bases matching TRBD1. This CDR3 has 16 amino acids. Losses at the gene ends were 5 bases for V and 0 bases for J; bases not matched to a gene: 7. The germline V gene encodes CDR1 SGHTA and CDR2 FQGNSA. The chain's CDR3 is CASSLQGTVSGNTIYF. The CDR3 DNA follows: TGTGCCAGCAGCCTACAAGGGACAGTCTCTGGAAACACCATATATTTT.

This chain connects TRBV7-8 to TRBJ1-5, with D perhaps matching TRBD1 (5 bases). The ends were cut back, 5 bases at V and 3 bases at J, with 14 bases in the middle. The CDR3 has 15 amino acids. The germline V gene has CDR1 SGHVS and CDR2 FQNEAQ. CDR3 nucleotides: TGTGCCAGCAGCCGCACCAGGGAAATCAATCAGCCCCAGCATTTT. Its translation is CASSRTREINQPQHF.

This chain connects TRBV27 to TRBJ2-3; D is undetermined. CDR3 length equals 16 residues. Trimming shortened V by 0 bases and J by 2 bases, and 12 bases separated the two germline ends. Germline values: CDR1 MNHEY, CDR2 SMNVEV (reference sequence). In nucleotides, the CDR3 is TGTGCCAGCAGTTTATCGATAGGCGGCCACACAGATACGCAGTATTTT. It codes for CASSLSIGGHTDTQYF.

The chain uses TRBV5-6 and TRBJ1-2; D gene unclear. The CDR3 sequence is 13 residues long. Germline V CDR1 and CDR2: SGHDT, YYEEEE. V was trimmed by 4 bases and J by 4 bases, leaving 11 bases between them. The CDR3 loop is CASSIGGAYGYTF. The CDR3, as DNA: TGTGCCAGCAGCATAGGCGGAGCCTATGGCTACACCTTC. Based on the CDR3 plus reference TRBV5-6 and TRBJ1-2, the full variable domain is DAGVTQSPTHLIKTRGQQVTLRCSPKSGHDTVSWYQQALGQGPQFIFQYYEEEERQRGNFPDRFSGHQFPNYSSELNVNALLLGDSALYLCASSIGGAYGYTFGSGTRLTVV.

The chain links TRBV10-3 to TRBJ2-7; maybe TRBD2 (6 bases). Germline assignment: CDR1 ENHRY and CDR2 SYGVKD. The CDR3 sequence is 15 residues long. Trimming took 2 bases from V and 0 from J, leaving 11 bases between them. The CDR3 DNA reads TGTGCCATCAGTGAGACTCTAGCGTCCTCCTACGAGCAGTACTTC. It is translated as CAISETLASSYEQYF.

The V gene is TRBV5-6, the J gene TRBJ1-3, with D unresolved. The CDR3 totals 17 residues. The ends were cut back, 1 base at V and 0 bases at J, with 14 bases in the middle. CDR1 is SGHDT and CDR2 is YYEEEE in the germline V gene. CDR3 bases: TGTGCCAGCAGCTTGATAGGCCAGGCTTCCTCTGGAAACACCATATATTTT. This translates into CASSLIGQASSGNTIYF.

This chain uses TRBV5-4 with TRBJ2-7; TRBD2 is a possible D gene (6 bases). The germline V gene encodes CDR1 SGHNT and CDR2 YYREEE (reference sequence). The CDR3 covers 15 residues. Trimming cost V 4 bases and J 5 bases, with 19 bases left between them. DNA of the CDR3: TGTGCCAGCAGCGAGCCGGGGGTAAATACCAACGAGCAGTACTTC. It specifies CASSEPGVNTNEQYF.

V usage is TRBV27 and J usage is TRBJ1-1; no clear D. Germline values: CDR1 MNHEY, CDR2 SMNVEV (reference sequence). Trimming removed 2 bases at V and 4 bases at J, with 11 bases between. The CDR3 totals 14 residues. The CDR3 nucleotides read TGTGCCAGCAGTTTAAAAGGAGCGGGCACTGAAGCTTTCTTT. Its translation: CASSLKGAGTEAFF.

This clone was counted a few times. The chain combines TRBV28 with TRBJ1-6, with D hard to call. The ends were cut back, 3 bases at V and 8 bases at J, with 14 bases in the middle. Germline values: CDR1 MDHEN, CDR2 SYDVKM. The CDR3 totals 15 residues. This chain's CDR3 is CASSFNWMADSPLHF. DNA of the CDR3: TGTGCCAGCAGTTTTAATTGGATGGCGGATTCACCCCTCCACTTT.

The V call is TRBV27, the J call TRBJ2-3; 9 nucleotides line up with TRBD2. V was clipped by 5 bases and J by 2 bases; unmatched bases: 8. The CDR3 is 16 residues long. Germline loops: CDR1 MNHEY, CDR2 SMNVEV (reference sequence). CDR3 residues: CASSESSGEFTDTQYF. The CDR3, as DNA: TGTGCCAGCAGTGAGTCTAGCGGGGAGTTCACAGATACGCAGTATTTT.

V and J are TRBV4-1 and TRBJ1-2; TRBD1 might be the D (6 bases). The CDR3 consists of 19 residues. V was pared by 0 bases and J by 2 bases, with 22 bases between. CDR1 MGHRA and CDR2 YSYEKL come from the germline V gene. The CDR3 bases are TGCGCCAGCAGCCAAGATCGTGGGCAGGGGTTGGGTAGAAACTATGGCTACACCTTC. It translates to CASSQDRGQGLGRNYGYTF.

This chain uses TRBV12-5 with TRBJ2-1; 7 bases line up with TRBD2. The CDR3 is 14 residues long. Germline trimming cut 7 bases from V and 6 bases from J; bases unmatched to any gene: 9. Germline V gene lookup returns CDR1 LGHNT and CDR2 FRNRAP. CDR3 DNA: TGTGCTAGTGCTGCGGGAGATTACCCCAATGAGCAGTTCTTC. Translating gives CASAAGDYPNEQFF.

V is TRBV28 and J is TRBJ1-2; D is unclear. This CDR3 is 14 amino acids long. Between the trimmed V and J ends, which lost 6 bases and 1 base, there was a span of 12 bases. Germline V CDR1 and CDR2: MDHEN, SYDVKM. The CDR3, as DNA: TGTGCCAGCAGCGGAAGAGGGTTTAACTATGGCTACACCTTC. Residues: CASSGRGFNYGYTF.

This chain links TRBV5-1 with TRBJ1-2; TRBD1 matches 8 bases. The CDR3 totals 18 residues. V shed 5 bases, J shed 7 bases, and the junction held 22 bases outside the gene matches. Per germline, CDR1 SGHRS and CDR2 YFSETQ. CDR3 residues: CASRWTIAGTGTFSGYTF. The CDR3 DNA reads TGCGCCAGCAGGTGGACGATCGCCGGGACAGGTACTTTTAGTGGCTACACCTTC.

This chain joins TRBV30 and TRBJ1-5, with D maybe TRBD1 (6 bases). V was cut by 2 bases and J by 4 bases, with 9 bases left in between. CDR1 and CDR2 from the germline V gene are GTSNPN and SVGIG (reference sequence). The CDR3 loop spans 13 amino acids. Written as DNA, the CDR3 is TGTGCCTGGAGTCGGCAGGGGAATCAGCCCCAGCATTTT. Encoded protein: CAWSRQGNQPQHF.

The chain has TRBV5-4 and TRBJ2-2; the match to TRBD1 covers 11 bases. Germline V lookup: CDR1 SGHNT, CDR2 YYREEE (reference sequence). The CDR3 covers 15 residues. J lost 8 bases, V lost 4 bases, and 7 bases had no gene match. Here the CDR3 DNA reads TGTGCCAGCAGCCTGGACAGGGGGCGATCTGGGGAGCTGTTTTTT. Residues: CASSLDRGRSGELFF.

The V gene is TRBV9, the J gene TRBJ2-1; 8 bases are shared with TRBD2. V trimming: 4 bases; J trimming: 8 bases; junction bases outside the gene matches: 14. Germline lookup yields CDR1 SGDLS and CDR2 YYNGEE. The CDR3 runs to 16 residues. The CDR3 DNA reads TGTGCCAGCAGCCCCCGCGGGGGGCTAGCCCAGGATGAGCAGTTCTTC. This gives the protein CASSPRGGLAQDEQFF.

The chain couples TRBV27 to TRBJ1-2; possible D gene TRBD1, 6 bases. The germline V gene encodes CDR1 MNHEY and CDR2 SMNVEV (reference sequence). Trimming shortened V by 9 bases and J by 0 bases, and 14 bases separated the two germline ends. The CDR3 covers 14 residues. CDR3 sequence reads: CASARTATNYGYTF. CDR3 nucleotide sequence: TGTGCCAGTGCCCGGACAGCCACTAACTATGGCTACACCTTC.

This chain links TRBV7-9 with TRBJ1-2; D unresolved. The CDR3 runs to 14 residues. Germline CDR1 and CDR2: SEHNR and FQNEAQ (reference sequence). V was clipped by 6 bases and J by 5 bases, with 16 bases between them. In DNA, the CDR3 is TGTGCCAGCAGGGTTCCGACGAGGGAGTATGGCTACACCTTC. Translated, it gives CASRVPTREYGYTF.

CDR3 DNA sequence: TGTGCCAGCAGTGAAGCGGACAGGTTGAACACTGAAGCTTTCTTT. Its translation: CASSEADRLNTEAFF. This sequence joins TRBV6-1 and TRBJ1-1, with 7 bases aligning to TRBD1. J was trimmed by 0 bases and V by 0 bases; bases with no gene match: 1. This CDR3 comprises 15 residues. CDR1 is MNHNS, CDR2 SASEGT, per germline.

The V call is TRBV9, the J call TRBJ1-2, with D maybe TRBD1 (5 bases). Germline V gives CDR1 SGDLS, CDR2 YYNGEE. V was pared by 3 bases and J by 4 bases, with 13 bases between. There are 14 residues in the CDR3. The DNA of the CDR3 is TGTGCCAGCAGCGGGAGGGGATCCCTCTATGGCTACACCTTC. It specifies CASSGRGSLYGYTF.

The V and J genes are TRBV29-1 and TRBJ2-1; TRBD2 matches 9 bases. The CDR3 spans 13 residues. From germline, CDR1 is SQVTM and CDR2 ANQGSEA. The ends lost 5 bases at V and 4 bases at J; junction bases unmatched: 3. For the CDR3, the DNA is TGCAGCGTTCAGGGACTAGCATACAATGAGCAGTTCTTC. Its translation: CSVQGLAYNEQFF.